The 12 T cell receptor beta chains listed next were all sequenced from one sample in a study of identifying expanded T cells in peripheral blood. Only in-frame clones appear in the TCRdb table, and some are missing; sequencing was by immunoSEQ multiplex PCR. The table includes over 100,000 clones, 88% detected once. The sample taken for sequencing was blood. The source of these receptors is a person aged 18 to 75 in good health.

The rearrangement links TRBV11-2 to TRBJ1-2; TRBD1 might be the D (6 bases). The CDR3 totals 14 residues. CDR1 and CDR2 (germline): SGHAT, FQNNGV. Trimming left V 0 bases short and J 8 bases short, with 13 bases between. DNA of the CDR3: TGTGCCAGCAGCTTAGAATGGGGGGCGTCAGGCTACACCTTC. The encoded protein is CASSLEWGASGYTF. The full variable domain, its missing parts supplied by reference TRBV11-2 and TRBJ1-2, is EAGVAQSPRYKIIEKRQSVAFWCNPISGHATLYWYQQILGQGPKLLIQFQNNGVVDDSQLPKDRFSAERLKGVDSTLKIQPAKLEDSAVYLCASSLEWGASGYTFGSGTRLTVV.

This clone has only a few counts. V is TRBV6-6 and J is TRBJ1-1; 8 positions agree with TRBD1. In germline, CDR1 is MNHNY, CDR2 SVGAGI (reference sequence). Trimming cost V 7 bases and J 12 bases; bases outside gene matches: 10. The CDR3 has 12 amino acids. CDR3 sequence: CASTLEDREPFF. The DNA of the CDR3 is TGTGCCAGCACCTTGGAGGACAGGGAACCTTTCTTT.

The V call is TRBV6-1, the J call TRBJ1-5, with no clear D. CDR3 length: 16 amino acids. Germline CDR1 MNHNS, CDR2 SASEGT. V was pared by 4 bases and J by 0 bases, with 13 bases between. The CDR3 DNA reads TGTGCCAGCAGTGGCCGGGTCACTTATAGCAATCAGCCCCAGCATTTT. It is translated as CASSGRVTYSNQPQHF.

The chain links TRBV5-1 to TRBJ1-1, with D uncertain. The CDR3 loop spans 14 amino acids. Germline lookup yields CDR1 SGHRS and CDR2 YFSETQ. V shed 0 bases and J shed 4 bases, with 10 bases lying between them. This CDR3 reads CASSLEGLGTEAFF. The CDR3 bases are TGCGCCAGCAGCTTGGAAGGCCTGGGCACTGAAGCTTTCTTT.

This clone occurred once. This chain connects TRBV28 to TRBJ1-1, with D unresolved. V was shortened by 6 bases and J by 0 bases, with 11 bases between the two germline ends. CDR1 is MDHEN and CDR2 is SYDVKM in the germline V gene. The CDR3 sequence is 14 residues long. The CDR3 sequence is CASRSPGMNTEAFF. DNA of the CDR3: TGTGCCAGCAGGTCCCCGGGGATGAACACTGAAGCTTTCTTT.

The rearrangement links TRBV28 to TRBJ2-2, with TRBD1 matching 9 bases. The V and J ends lost 5 bases and 7 bases, in that order; junction bases with no gene match: 8. CDR1 MDHEN and CDR2 SYDVKM come from the germline V gene. The CDR3 runs to 15 residues. CDR3 loop: CASSHGQGFFGELFF. Written as DNA, the CDR3 is TGTGCCAGCAGTCACGGACAGGGGTTCTTCGGGGAGCTGTTTTTT.

The chain joins TRBV5-1 to TRBJ1-1; no definite D call. The V gene's germline CDR1 is SGHRS and CDR2 YFSETQ. The CDR3 is made up of 13 amino acids. V lost 3 bases to trimming and J lost 5 bases, with 11 bases between them. The CDR3 sequence is CASSSHMGTEAFF. The CDR3 nucleotides are TGCGCCAGCAGCTCCCATATGGGAACTGAAGCTTTCTTT.

The rearrangement uses TRBV10-2 and TRBJ2-5, with D hard to call. Germline CDR1 and CDR2: WSHSY and SAAADI. The CDR3 runs 11 residues. V dropped 4 bases and J dropped 6 bases, with 6 bases sitting between them. The CDR3 protein is CASSAEQTQYF. Written as DNA, the CDR3 is TGCGCCAGCAGTGCGGAACAGACCCAGTACTTC.

J is TRBJ1-3 and V is TRBV6-1; 8 bases align to TRBD1. Germline V gives CDR1 MNHNS, CDR2 SASEGT. The trim removed 6 bases at V and 4 bases at J, leaving 2 bases unmatched. The CDR3 covers 13 residues. The CDR3 DNA follows: TGTGCCAGCAGGACAGGGGAGGGAAACACCATATATTTT. Protein sequence: CASRTGEGNTIYF.

The chain combines TRBV6-1 with TRBJ2-1, with no clear D. V lost 2 bases, J lost 0 bases, and 14 bases lay in between. Germline V gene lookup returns CDR1 MNHNS and CDR2 SASEGT. The CDR3 is 17 amino acids. This CDR3 is CASSEKQYGNSYNEQFF. As DNA, the CDR3 is TGTGCCAGCAGTGAAAAACAGTACGGTAACTCCTACAATGAGCAGTTCTTC.

The V and J genes are TRBV7-9 and TRBJ1-1; D may be TRBD1 (5 bases). This CDR3 has 13 amino acids. Trimming removed 6 bases from V and 1 base from J, with 9 bases in between. Germline-derived CDR1 and CDR2 are SEHNR and FQNEAQ (reference sequence). The CDR3 sequence is CASSRDGNTEAFF. For the CDR3, the DNA is TGTGCCAGCAGTAGGGACGGGAACACTGAAGCTTTCTTT.

J is TRBJ2-3 and V is TRBV5-3, with a tentative D call TRBD2 (5 bases). TRBV5-3 carries the ORF label, with uncertain function. This CDR3 has 19 amino acids. V was shortened by 4 bases and J by 4 bases, with 28 bases between the two germline ends. In nucleotides, the CDR3 is TGTGCCAGAAGCGGTCTACTACTACCGAGCGGTCAGCGCGCAGATACGCAGTATTTT. Amino acids: CARSGLLLPSGQRADTQYF.